This TCR beta chain was identified in a study of beta chain features in type 1 diabetes. Study-wide points: When Type 1 diabetes patients were examined, their TCRB CDR3s proved moderately but significantly shorter in all four CD4+ subsets.

This clone was observed a handful of times. The antigen remains unidentified. The sample carries other DNA sequences with the same CDR3. Germline values: CDR1 KGHSH, CDR2 LQKENI. Trimming left V 3 bases short and J 5 bases short, with 13 bases between. The CDR3 spans 14 residues. Sorting that relied on CD45RO/CCR7/CD25/CD127/CD95/CD27 yielded CD4+ naive, central memory, regulatory and stem cell-like memory cells. The authors reverse transcribed all of the isolated RNA, so sequencing captured expressed TCRB transcripts. Here immunoSEQ multiplex PCR was the method, and the copy in TCRdb shows in-frame clones only, minus some. The repertoire has around 280,000 clones, over 14% of them found once; the top ten carry roughly 0.015%.

This clonotype was obtained from a young man with type 1 diabetes. Material for sequencing was naive CD4+ T cells from blood. V is TRBV18 and J is TRBJ2-5; weak D call: TRBD1 (5 bases). The CDR3 is CASSPPQGRETQYF. CDR3 DNA: TGTGCCAGCTCACCCCCCCAGGGTCGGGAGACCCAGTACTTC.